A single sample is the source of the 17 T cell receptor beta chains below, sequenced in a study of cytomegalovirus exposure and HLA in healthy donors. The PCR had 60 Vbeta and 13 Jbeta primers. Some clones are missing from TCRdb's copy, which holds only in-frame ones; the method was immunoSEQ multiplex PCR. The table lists around 190,000 clones, roughly 87% of them singletons, with approximately 0.51% in the top ten. The sample comprised PBMCs. These TCRs come from a woman between 50 and 59 years old in good health and CMV-seronegative.

This clone came up a few times. The J gene is TRBJ2-7, the V gene TRBV5-4, with D maybe TRBD2 (5 bases). The V end lost 2 bases, the J end lost 0 bases, and 9 bases lay between the germline ends. Germline CDR1 and CDR2: SGHNT and YYREEE (reference sequence). This CDR3 region has 14 residues. CDR3 in amino acids: CASSFGVGSYEQYF. The CDR3 coding sequence is TGTGCCAGCAGCTTCGGGGTGGGCTCCTACGAGCAGTACTTC.

J is TRBJ2-4 and V is TRBV28; 8 positions match TRBD1. Trimming took 3 bases from V and 0 from J; bases not matched to a gene: 13. Germline CDR1 reads MDHEN; CDR2 reads SYDVKM. The CDR3 extends over 19 amino acids. The chain's CDR3 is CASSFFPGGQDQAKNIQYF. The CDR3 DNA is TGTGCCAGCAGTTTTTTTCCTGGGGGACAGGACCAAGCCAAAAACATTCAGTACTTC.

This chain joins TRBV6-1 and TRBJ2-7; weak D call: TRBD1 (5 bases). The CDR3 is 14 residues long. The V gene lost 6 bases and the J gene lost 0 bases, with 12 bases spanning the gap. Germline values: CDR1 MNHNS, CDR2 SASEGT. As DNA, the CDR3 is TGTGCCAGCAGAACCACAGGTACCTCCTACGAGCAGTACTTC. Protein product: CASRTTGTSYEQYF.

This rearrangement joins TRBV5-4 to TRBJ1-2; TRBD1 aligns across 9 bases. The J segment lost 5 bases and the V segment lost 3 bases, leaving 5 bases of the junction unmatched. CDR1 and CDR2 (germline): SGHNT, YYREEE (reference sequence). The CDR3 has 14 residues. CDR3 amino acids: CASSYRDREYGYTF. For the CDR3, the DNA is TGTGCCAGCAGCTACCGGGACAGGGAGTATGGCTACACCTTC.

This clone was counted once. The V gene is TRBV28, the J gene TRBJ2-1; no reliable D call. With 5 bases removed from V and 8 bases from J, the gap between germline ends came to 10 bases. The germline V gene encodes CDR1 MDHEN and CDR2 SYDVKM. The CDR3 extends over 12 amino acids. The CDR3 region has the DNA TGTGCCAGCAGTCGCCTCCGCGATGAGCAGTTCTTC. The encoded protein is CASSRLRDEQFF.

The genes are TRBV7-6 and TRBJ1-1, with TRBD1 identical over 7 bases. The V segment lost 2 bases and the J segment 3 bases; nucleotides outside the gene matches: 6. The CDR3 totals 15 residues. Germline V gene sequence: CDR1 SGHVS, CDR2 FNYEAQ. Written as DNA, the CDR3 is TGTGCCAGCAGCTTATATACAGGGGTGCACACTGAAGCTTTCTTT. Encoded protein: CASSLYTGVHTEAFF.

The rearrangement uses TRBV2 and TRBJ1-2; D is perhaps TRBD1 (5 bases). V was clipped by 3 bases and J by 7 bases, with 15 bases between them. This CDR3 contains 14 residues. Germline lookup yields CDR1 SNHLY and CDR2 FYNNEI. The CDR3 here is CASSEVRQGGGYTF. DNA for the CDR3: TGTGCCAGCAGTGAGGTTCGTCAGGGTGGTGGCTACACCTTC.

The V call is TRBV5-1, the J call TRBJ2-1; 12 nucleotides agree with TRBD1. In germline, CDR1 is SGHRS, CDR2 YFSETQ. The CDR3 contains 16 residues. V was pared by 0 bases and J by 6 bases, with 4 bases of the junction left unmatched. The CDR3 protein is CASSLGGGQGANEQFF. The CDR3 DNA follows: TGCGCCAGCAGCTTGGGAGGGGGACAGGGGGCCAATGAGCAGTTCTTC. The full variable domain, in which reference TRBV5-1 and TRBJ2-1 provide the parts outside the CDR3, is KAGVTQTPRYLIKTRGQQVTLSCSPISGHRSVSWYQQTPGQGLQFLFEYFSETQRNKGNFPGRFSGRQFSNSRSEMNVSTLELGDSALYLCASSLGGGQGANEQFFGPGTRLTVL.

This rearrangement joins TRBV10-1 to TRBJ2-7; a weak D match, TRBD1 (6 bases). With 5 bases removed from V and 6 bases from J, the gap between germline ends came to 14 bases. This CDR3 comprises 13 residues. The V gene's germline CDR1 is WNHNN and CDR2 SYGVQD (reference sequence). The CDR3 bases are TGCGCCAGCAGTCGGAGCAGGGGAACCGAGCAGTACTTC. Its protein product is CASSRSRGTEQYF.

The table lists this clone with a count of one. The rearrangement links TRBV6-5 to TRBJ1-1; D unclear. The CDR3 spans 14 residues. With 5 bases removed from V and 1 base from J, the gap between germline ends came to 11 bases. CDR1 and CDR2 from the germline V gene are MNHEY and SVGAGI. CDR3 DNA sequence: TGTGCCAGCAGTGTAGCGACCAAGAACACTGAAGCTTTCTTT. Translated, it gives CASSVATKNTEAFF.

The chain joins TRBV28 to TRBJ1-4; D is ambiguous. The V gene's germline CDR1 is MDHEN and CDR2 SYDVKM. This CDR3 comprises 13 residues. V was cut by 8 bases and J by 8 bases, with 15 bases left in between. The chain's CDR3 is CASCLSGDEKLFF. The CDR3 DNA is TGTGCCAGCTGCCTATCGGGAGACGAAAAACTGTTTTTT.

V usage is TRBV2 and J usage is TRBJ2-5, with 7 bases fitting TRBD1. The CDR3 totals 14 residues. V shed 6 bases and J 0 bases; nucleotides not matched to a gene: 4. Germline assignment: CDR1 SNHLY and CDR2 FYNNEI. CDR3 loop: CASRTGAYQETQYF. DNA for the CDR3: TGTGCCAGCAGAACAGGGGCGTACCAAGAGACCCAGTACTTC. Together with reference TRBV2 and TRBJ2-5, the CDR3 gives the full variable domain: EPEVTQTPSHQVTQMGQEVILRCVPISNHLYFYWYRQILGQKVEFLVSFYNNEISEKSEIFDDQFSVERPDGSNFTLKIRSTKLEDSAMYFCASRTGAYQETQYFGPGTRLLVL.

The chain couples TRBV7-8 to TRBJ1-1; TRBD1 aligns across 8 bases. This CDR3 has 16 amino acids. Unmatched junction bases numbered 4, after V lost 0 bases and J lost 1 base. Germline CDR1 and CDR2: SGHVS and FQNEAQ. This CDR3 reads CASSLAGQAPNTEAFF. CDR3 nucleotides: TGTGCCAGCAGCTTAGCGGGACAGGCACCGAACACTGAAGCTTTCTTT.

This clone came up a few times. The chain links TRBV4-2 to TRBJ2-2; D call uncertain. Per germline, CDR1 LGHNA and CDR2 YNFKEQ. Between the trimmed V and J ends, which lost 0 bases and 3 bases, there was a span of 5 bases. The CDR3 is 14 residues long. The CDR3 DNA is TGTGCCAGCAGCCAAGACAGGCACACCGGGGAGCTGTTTTTT. This sequence encodes CASSQDRHTGELFF.

The chain combines TRBV7-9 with TRBJ2-5; 8 bases fit TRBD2. The germline CDR1 and CDR2 sequences are SEHNR and FQNEAQ (reference sequence). Losses at the gene ends were 4 bases for V and 4 bases for J; bases not matched to a gene: 5. The CDR3 sequence is 14 residues long. The CDR3 nucleotides read TGTGCCAGCAGCTCACAAGCGGGAGCAGAGACCCAGTACTTC. As protein: CASSSQAGAETQYF.

This sequence joins TRBV7-9 and TRBJ2-7; D perhaps matches TRBD1 (5 bases). Trimming cost V 4 bases and J 6 bases, with 19 bases left between them. Per germline, CDR1 SEHNR and CDR2 FQNEAQ (reference sequence). CDR3 size: 15 residues. The CDR3 protein is CASSYLLKGQGEQYF. The CDR3 DNA reads as TGTGCCAGCAGCTACCTGTTGAAGGGGCAGGGCGAGCAGTACTTC. Combining the CDR3 with reference TRBV7-9 and TRBJ2-7 gives the whole variable domain DTGVSQNPRHKITKRGQNVTFRCDPISEHNRLYWYRQTLGQGPEFLTYFQNEAQLEKSRLLSDRFSAERPKGSFSTLEIQRTEQGDSAMYLCASSYLLKGQGEQYFGPGTRLTVT.

This clone is a singleton in its sample. The chain has TRBV5-8 and TRBJ1-1, with D perhaps matching TRBD1 (5 bases). The V end was cut by 6 bases, the J end by 4 bases, with 22 bases between. The CDR3 covers 16 residues. The germline V gene has CDR1 SGHTS and CDR2 YDEGEE. For the CDR3, the DNA is TGTGCCAGCACCCTTGGGGATACGGGGGGAGGCACTGAAGCTTTCTTT. It specifies CASTLGDTGGGTEAFF.